The clone carrying this T cell receptor beta chain turned up a few times. Primers included in the PCR were 60 Vbeta and 13 Jbeta primers. The repertoire was sequenced with immunoSEQ multiplex PCR; TCRdb's copy has only in-frame clones and lacks some. The table lists around 220,000 clones, roughly 80% of them singletons. The CDR3 sequence is 9 residues long. V lost 5 bases to trimming and J lost 15 bases, with 8 bases between them. CDR1 LGHNT and CDR2 FRNRAP come from the germline V gene. The sample belongs to a study of cytomegalovirus exposure and HLA in healthy donors. The material sequenced was PBMCs. The rearrangement joins TRBV12-5 to TRBJ2-1; a possible D gene is TRBD2 (5 bases). This clonotype originated in a girl aged 2-10 years in good health and CMV-seronegative. Here the CDR3 DNA reads TGTGCTAGTGGTGATGAGGGGTTCTTC. This gives the protein CASGDEGFF.